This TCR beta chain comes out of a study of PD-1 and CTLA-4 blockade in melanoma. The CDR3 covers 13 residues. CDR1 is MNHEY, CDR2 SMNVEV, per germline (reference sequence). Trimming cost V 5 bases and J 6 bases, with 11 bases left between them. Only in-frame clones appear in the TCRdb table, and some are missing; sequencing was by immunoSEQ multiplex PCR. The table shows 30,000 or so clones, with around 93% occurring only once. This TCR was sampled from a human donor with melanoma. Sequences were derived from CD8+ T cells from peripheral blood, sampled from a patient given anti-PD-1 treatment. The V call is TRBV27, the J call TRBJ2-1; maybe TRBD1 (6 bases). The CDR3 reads CASSPPRGNEQFF. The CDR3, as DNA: TGTGCCAGCAGTCCGCCCAGGGGCAATGAGCAGTTCTTC.